These 31 T cell receptor beta chains originate from one sample sequenced in a study of control samples from healthy donors and cancer patients (dated by TCRdb to 2020 to 2022). To prepare the library, the immunoSEQ multiplex PCR assay was applied. The table comes from immuneACCESS by way of TCRdb, which keeps in-frame sequences with V and J called. Part of the clones is missing from these tables; in studies checked, under half for an unresolved V gene and the rest for unknown reasons. Across this sample there are approximately 190,000 clones, with roughly nine tenths seen only once. The biggest ten clones account for 1.8% of the sample. The specimen was blood. The receptors derive from a man aged 25-45 years in good health.

CDR3 sequence: CASSLDVGKSEKLFF. CDR3 nucleotide sequence: TGTGCCAGCAGCTTGGATGTGGGGAAGAGTGAAAAACTGTTTTTT. The rearrangement joins TRBV5-6 to TRBJ1-4; the D is unclear. V lost 0 bases to trimming and J lost 7 bases, with 13 bases between them. The CDR3 spans 15 residues. Germline V gene lookup returns CDR1 SGHDT and CDR2 YYEEEE.

The genes are TRBV2 and TRBJ1-1; tentatively, D is TRBD1 (5 bases). The CDR3 has 13 amino acids. Trimming shortened V by 6 bases and J by 7 bases, and 15 bases separated the two germline ends. Germline values: CDR1 SNHLY, CDR2 FYNNEI. The DNA of the CDR3 is TGTGCCAGCAGAGTAGACCGACAGCATGAAGCTTTCTTT. It is translated as CASRVDRQHEAFF.

The chain employs TRBV6-5 and TRBJ1-5; weak D call: TRBD1 (6 bases). Trimming removed 5 bases at V and 2 bases at J, with 13 bases between. Germline CDR1 and CDR2: MNHEY and SVGAGI. The CDR3 runs 15 residues. CDR3 sequence: CASSPGEARNQPQHF. The CDR3 nucleotides are TGTGCCAGCAGTCCAGGGGAGGCCCGCAATCAGCCCCAGCATTTT.

J is TRBJ2-7 and V is TRBV10-3; 8 nucleotides line up with TRBD1. The CDR3 length is 13 residues. The J segment lost 3 bases and the V segment lost 3 bases, leaving 1 base of the junction unmatched. From germline, CDR1 is ENHRY and CDR2 SYGVKD. The CDR3 DNA is TGTGCCATCAGTGAAACAGGGGGCTACGAGCAGTACTTC. Protein: CAISETGGYEQYF.

The rearrangement uses TRBV11-2 and TRBJ1-4; D gene uncertain. CDR1 is SGHAT and CDR2 is FQNNGV in the germline V gene. The CDR3 consists of 14 residues. Trimming pared 3 bases from V and 4 bases from J, leaving 9 bases between. CDR3 sequence: CASSLSSNNEKLFF. The CDR3 DNA reads as TGTGCCAGCAGCTTGAGCAGCAATAATGAAAAACTGTTTTTT.

V and J are TRBV21-1 and TRBJ2-7; whether TRBD2, the table's D call, matches the DNA was not checked. TRBV21-1 is given as a pseudogene. The CDR3 has 15 amino acids. The CDR3 DNA follows: TGTGCCAGCAGCACTTGGGGGGTCAGGGCCTACGAGCAGTACTTC. Its protein product is CASSTWGVRAYEQYF.

The chain combines TRBV10-3 with TRBJ1-3; a weak D match, TRBD1 (5 bases). The V end lost 0 bases, the J end lost 7 bases, and 10 bases lay between the germline ends. The CDR3 runs 14 residues. Germline loops: CDR1 ENHRY, CDR2 SYGVKD. The CDR3 region has the DNA TGTGCCATCAGTGAGTCGAGACAGTCCAACACCATATATTTT. Protein: CAISESRQSNTIYF.

CDR3 region: CASSIWPTGGPPTQYF. The CDR3 bases are TGTGCCAGTAGTATCTGGCCGACAGGGGGACCCCCCACGCAGTATTTT. J is TRBJ2-3 and V is TRBV19; TRBD1 matches 9 bases. The CDR3 spans 16 residues. Germline CDR1 is LNHDA and CDR2 is SQIVND (reference sequence). V lost 3 bases to trimming and J lost 9 bases; unmatched junction nucleotides: 13.

This chain joins TRBV27 and TRBJ1-1; D might be TRBD1 (5 bases). The CDR3 runs to 17 residues. Trimming removed 5 bases from V and 4 bases from J, with 23 bases in between. Germline lookup yields CDR1 MNHEY and CDR2 SMNVEV (reference sequence). The chain's CDR3 is CASSTFREISGVTEAFF. CDR3 nucleotide sequence: TGTGCCAGCAGTACCTTTCGAGAAATTTCGGGGGTCACTGAAGCTTTCTTT.

This clone was recorded once. The chain has TRBV6-5 and TRBJ1-2; D not resolved. V lost 8 bases to trimming and J lost 5 bases, with 15 bases between them. Germline V gives CDR1 MNHEY, CDR2 SVGAGI. The CDR3 totals 13 residues. CDR3 in DNA: TGTGCCAGCTTAGGGTTCTGGTTGTATGGCTACACCTTC. It encodes CASLGFWLYGYTF.

This rearrangement joins TRBV7-6 to TRBJ2-3; the D call may be TRBD1 or TRBD2 (6 bases each). CDR1 is SGHVS, CDR2 FNYEAQ, per germline. CDR3 size: 16 residues. The V gene lost 1 base and the J gene lost 0 bases, with 11 bases spanning the gap. The CDR3 loop is CASSLGGASSTDTQYF. In DNA, the CDR3 is TGTGCCAGCAGCTTAGGGGGGGCCTCAAGCACAGATACGCAGTATTTT.

This clone has only a few counts. This chain links TRBV6-1 with TRBJ1-1; D remains ambiguous. CDR1 MNHNS and CDR2 SASEGT come from the germline V gene. The CDR3 has 14 amino acids. Trimming took 2 bases from V and 5 from J, leaving 12 bases between them. The CDR3 is CASSESGPATEAFF. The CDR3 nucleotides are TGTGCCAGCAGTGAAAGTGGCCCAGCGACTGAAGCTTTCTTT.

The V and J genes are TRBV21-1 and TRBJ2-3; the table calls TRBD2, which could not be checked here. TRBV21-1 counts as a pseudogene. The CDR3 is 15 residues long. CDR3 in DNA: TGTGCCAGCCTCCCGATGGGCGGGGTGGGAGATACGCAGTATTTT. It translates to CASLPMGGVGDTQYF.

The rearrangement joins TRBV5-4 to TRBJ1-1; possibly TRBD1 for D (5 bases). V gave up 3 bases and J gave up 2 bases, with 17 bases separating them. The length of the CDR3 is 16 residues. Per germline, CDR1 SGHNT and CDR2 YYREEE (reference sequence). CDR3: CASSWGGRGSNTEAFF. In nucleotides, the CDR3 is TGTGCCAGCAGCTGGGGGGGGAGGGGAAGTAACACTGAAGCTTTCTTT.

The gene calls are TRBV12-3 or TRBV12-4 and TRBJ1-2; no clear D gene. The CDR3 totals 13 residues. Trimming left V 4 bases short and J 2 bases short, with 8 bases between. CDR3 loop: CASSYLENYGYTF. The CDR3 DNA sequence: TGTGCCAGCAGTTATTTGGAAAACTATGGCTACACCTTC.

This chain joins TRBV5-6 and TRBJ1-6; D gene ambiguous. Trimming removed 4 bases from V and 4 bases from J, with 6 bases in between. The CDR3 is made up of 13 amino acids. Germline V gene data show CDR1 as SGHDT and CDR2 as YYEEEE. DNA for the CDR3: TGTGCCAGCAGCCTAGGGTATAATTCACCCCTCCACTTT. It translates to CASSLGYNSPLHF.

V and J are TRBV3-1 (or the pseudogene TRBV3-2) and TRBJ1-6; D may be TRBD1 (6 bases). The CDR3 is 15 residues long. The V and J ends lost 4 bases and 6 bases respectively, with 13 bases between them. Germline V CDR1 and CDR2: LGHDT, YNNKEL (reference sequence). In DNA, the CDR3 is TGTGCCAGCAGCCCCAGGGACAAAATTAATTCACCCCTCCACTTT. Protein: CASSPRDKINSPLHF.

CDR3 in amino acids: CASSSATSGGASQYF. The CDR3 coding sequence is TGCGCCAGCAGCTCGGCAACTAGCGGGGGGGCCTCTCAGTATTTT. The V call is TRBV5-1, the J call TRBJ2-3, with 13 bases identical to TRBD2. This CDR3 contains 15 residues. V was clipped by 3 bases and J by 12 bases; unmatched bases: 10. Per the germline V gene, CDR1 is SGHRS and CDR2 is YFSETQ.

This chain connects TRBV2 to TRBJ2-1; TRBD2 aligns across 9 bases. Trimming took 4 bases from V and 4 from J; bases not matched to a gene: 5. Germline loops: CDR1 SNHLY, CDR2 FYNNEI. This CDR3 has 15 residues. CDR3 region: CASSASSGGYNEQFF. The CDR3 nucleotides read TGTGCCAGCAGTGCTAGTAGCGGGGGTTACAATGAGCAGTTCTTC.

The CDR3 sequence: CASSSGQYYEQYF. The DNA for the CDR3 is TGTGCCAGCAGTTCGGGACAGTACTACGAGCAGTACTTC. This chain connects TRBV12-3 or TRBV12-4 to TRBJ2-7; 7 bases map to TRBD1. V lost 4 bases to trimming and J lost 3 bases; unmatched junction nucleotides: 3. The CDR3 covers 13 residues.

This chain links TRBV27 with TRBJ2-6; D is unclear. CDR3 length equals 14 residues. Trimming left V 7 bases short and J 1 base short, with 8 bases between. Germline CDR1 reads MNHEY; CDR2 reads SMNVEV (reference sequence). The CDR3 DNA reads as TGTGCCAGCACCGGGTATTCTGGGGCCAACGTCCTGACTTTC. This codes for CASTGYSGANVLTF. Filled out from reference TRBV27 and TRBJ2-6, the complete variable domain reads EAQVTQNPRYLITVTGKKLTVTCSQNMNHEYMSWYRQDPGLGLRQIYYSMNVEVTDKGDVPEGYKVSRKEKRNFPLILESPSPNQTSLYFCASTGYSGANVLTFGAGSRLTVL.

V is TRBV27 and J is TRBJ2-5; D gene uncertain. The germline V gene encodes CDR1 MNHEY and CDR2 SMNVEV (reference sequence). The CDR3 consists of 18 residues. Between the trimmed V and J ends, which lost 5 bases and 1 base, there was a span of 23 bases. Here the CDR3 DNA reads TGTGCCAGCAGTCCTCGGACCCCGTTTACGACCTCCCAAGAGACCCAGTACTTC. Its translation: CASSPRTPFTTSQETQYF.

This chain joins TRBV30 and TRBJ1-5; TRBD1 is a possible D gene (5 bases). The V gene lost 2 bases and the J gene lost 7 bases, with 9 bases spanning the gap. CDR3 length equals 12 residues. Germline CDR1 GTSNPN, CDR2 SVGIG (reference sequence). The DNA for the CDR3 is TGTGCCTGGAGTACCGAGGGGCAGCCCCAGCATTTT. Translating gives CAWSTEGQPQHF.

This rearrangement joins TRBV10-3 to TRBJ1-4; possible D gene TRBD1, 6 bases. V shed 9 bases and J shed 0 bases, with 14 bases lying between them. The CDR3 is 15 amino acids. In germline, CDR1 is ENHRY, CDR2 SYGVKD. The CDR3 is CAISGRGTTNEKLFF. CDR3 nucleotide sequence: TGTGCCATTAGCGGAAGGGGGACAACTAATGAAAAACTGTTTTTT.

The genes are TRBV4-1 and TRBJ2-7; 13 nucleotides match TRBD2. Germline V gene sequence: CDR1 MGHRA, CDR2 YSYEKL. V shed 1 base, J shed 1 base, and the junction held 10 bases outside the gene matches. The CDR3 sequence is 19 residues long. The CDR3 sequence is CASSQGLLAGGPRSYEQYF. CDR3 nucleotides: TGCGCCAGCAGCCAAGGGCTACTAGCGGGGGGGCCTCGATCCTACGAGCAGTACTTC.

This chain links TRBV6-5 with TRBJ1-4, with D hard to call. This CDR3 is 15 amino acids long. The V end was cut by 5 bases, the J end by 8 bases, with 18 bases between. Germline V lookup: CDR1 MNHEY, CDR2 SVGAGI. CDR3 nucleotides: TGTGCCAGCAGTCCGATCTTGGGGTTCGGCGAAAAACTGTTTTTT. As protein: CASSPILGFGEKLFF.

In its sample, this clone was seen once. Its ends do not fully match the called genes, so a read error is possible. The V call is TRBV18, the J call TRBJ2-3, with D possibly TRBD1 on 6 matching bases. Germline values: CDR1 KGHSH, CDR2 LQKENI. The CDR3 is made up of 16 amino acids. The CDR3 reads CASSPQGSLMADTQYF. The CDR3 DNA is TGTGCCAGCTCCCCACAGGGCTCCCTTATGGCAGATACGCAGTATTTT.

Regarding this clone: This may be a read error, as it is one base from a much larger clone. Here the CDR3 DNA reads TGTGCCAGCAGCTCACAGGGGAACACTGAAGCTTTCTTT. Encoded protein: CASSSQGNTEAFF. V and J are TRBV11-1 and TRBJ1-1; possibly TRBD1 for D (6 bases). CDR1 SGHAT and CDR2 FQDESV come from the germline V gene (reference sequence). The CDR3 is 13 amino acids. Trimming shortened V by 4 bases and J by 1 base, and 7 bases separated the two germline ends.

The chain recombines TRBV7-6 with TRBJ1-4; TRBD1 might be the D (5 bases). The CDR3 spans 15 residues. Trimming cost V 2 bases and J 5 bases, with 12 bases left between them. Germline-derived CDR1 and CDR2 are SGHVS and FNYEAQ. CDR3 nucleotides: TGTGCCAGCAGCTTAAACAAGGGGCGGAATGAAAAACTGTTTTTT. It encodes CASSLNKGRNEKLFF.

This clone was picked up a small number of times. V and J are TRBV6-5 and TRBJ1-2; no definite D call. Trimming removed 6 bases at V and 5 bases at J, with 7 bases between. Germline V gene sequence: CDR1 MNHEY, CDR2 SVGAGI. CDR3 length equals 11 residues. The CDR3 coding sequence is TGTGCCAGCAGACAGCCATATGGCTACACCTTC. This sequence encodes CASRQPYGYTF.

The V and J genes are TRBV13 and TRBJ2-3; D might be TRBD2 (5 bases). The CDR3 is made up of 13 amino acids. Germline CDR1 is PRHDT and CDR2 is FYEKMQ (reference sequence). V dropped 2 bases and J dropped 3 bases, with 6 bases sitting between them. The CDR3 is CASSLTGTDTQYF. The CDR3 bases are TGTGCCAGCAGCTTAACGGGGACAGATACGCAGTATTTT.